The 24 T cell receptor beta chains presented below share a single source sample, sequenced in a study of immune heterogeneity within non-small cell lung tumors. TCR beta CDR3 was amplified by multiplex PCR using 32 V and 13 J primers. One entry per CDR3 protein results from TCRdb running MiXCR on the multiplex PCR reads. Of 30,000 to 40,000 distinct CDR3 sequences in the sample, about 29% were seen once. Template material comprised bulk tumor genomic DNA at roughly 600 ng per sample. Spaced far apart, several biopsies were taken from each primary tumor during surgery. Patients underwent curative surgery for non-small cell lung cancer (untreated and newly diagnosed). The sample was lung tumor tissue. The receptors originated from a man in his forties with non-small cell lung cancer.

The rearrangement joins TRBV5-6 to TRBJ1-2, with TRBD1 as a possible D gene (5 bases). The CDR3 extends over 14 amino acids. The V gene's germline CDR1 is SGHDT and CDR2 YYEEEE. Trimming left V 3 bases short and J 0 bases short, with 9 bases between. DNA for the CDR3: TGTGCCAGCAGCTGGGGACGGACTAACTATGGCTACACCTTC. It is translated as CASSWGRTNYGYTF.

There are many counts of this clonotype. The chain joins TRBV20-1 to TRBJ1-2; 8 nucleotides agree with TRBD1. CDR3 length: 15 amino acids. Germline V gene lookup returns CDR1 DFQATT and CDR2 SNEGSKA (reference sequence). V gave up 0 bases and J gave up 7 bases; unmatched junction bases: 10. CDR3 in DNA: TGCAGTGCTAGAGATTCGGAGACAGGGGCAGGTGGCTACACCTTC. This sequence encodes CSARDSETGAGGYTF.

The sample holds many counts of this clonotype. The chain joins TRBV13 to TRBJ1-4; D call uncertain. Trimming removed 5 bases at V and 8 bases at J, with 18 bases between. The CDR3 length is 15 residues. The V gene's germline CDR1 is PRHDT and CDR2 FYEKMQ (reference sequence). The CDR3 DNA reads TGTGCCAGCAGCGCCCGCTGGTTGATAGGGGAAAAACTGTTTTTT. It specifies CASSARWLIGEKLFF.

This clonotype has just a few counts. A much larger clone differs from this one at a single base, so this may be a read error. The rearrangement joins TRBV12-3 or TRBV12-4 to TRBJ2-7; D might be TRBD1 (6 bases). CDR3 length: 15 residues. V was trimmed by 2 bases and J by 2 bases, leaving 13 bases between them. In nucleotides, the CDR3 is TGTGCCAGCAGTTTAATCTGGACAGTGGCCTACGAGCAGTACTTC. The encoded protein is CASSLIWTVAYEQYF.

This clonotype was counted only a few times. The chain couples TRBV20-1 to TRBJ2-1, with 7 bases aligning to TRBD2. The germline CDR1 and CDR2 sequences are DFQATT and SNEGSKA (reference sequence). The CDR3 contains 15 residues. V was clipped by 3 bases and J by 2 bases; unmatched bases: 7. The chain's CDR3 is CSASSLAATYNEQFF. DNA of the CDR3: TGCAGTGCTAGCTCGCTAGCGGCCACCTACAATGAGCAGTTCTTC.

This clonotype was observed a few times. The chain links TRBV3-1 to TRBJ2-3; 8 bases align to TRBD2. The germline V gene encodes CDR1 LGHDT and CDR2 YNNKEL (reference sequence). V trimming: 0 bases; J trimming: 2 bases; junction bases outside the gene matches: 7. The CDR3 consists of 17 residues. In nucleotides, the CDR3 is TGTGCCAGCAGCCAAGAAAAGGTAGCGGGGTCCACAGATACGCAGTATTTT. Amino acid sequence: CASSQEKVAGSTDTQYF.

This chain uses TRBV12-3 or TRBV12-4 with TRBJ1-2; 8 nucleotides align to TRBD1. V lost 5 bases to trimming and J lost 7 bases; unmatched junction nucleotides: 9. The CDR3 totals 14 residues. CDR3 coding DNA: TGTGCCAGCAGTCAAACCTACAGGGGGGGTGGCTACACCTTC. It codes for CASSQTYRGGGYTF.

This clonotype was seen more than once but under ten times. A much larger clone lies one base from this, so it may be a read error. The V and J genes are TRBV6-1 and TRBJ1-2, with D perhaps TRBD1 (5 bases). Between the trimmed V and J ends, which lost 7 bases and 3 bases, there was a span of 12 bases. Germline V gene lookup returns CDR1 MNHNS and CDR2 SASEGT. The CDR3 sequence is 13 residues long. The CDR3 is CASMIVGHYGYTF. Written as DNA, the CDR3 is TGTGCCAGCATGATCGTGGGACACTATGGCTACACCTTC.

In this sample, this clonotype turned up a few times. The J gene is TRBJ2-3, the V gene TRBV4-3; tentatively, D is TRBD1 (5 bases). From germline, CDR1 is LGHNA and CDR2 YSLEER. Between the trimmed V and J ends, which lost 0 bases and 4 bases, there was a span of 11 bases. There are 15 residues in the CDR3. The CDR3 bases are TGCGCCAGCAGCCAAGATCTGCAGGGCGCAGATACGCAGTATTTT. Amino acids: CASSQDLQGADTQYF.

Turning to this clonotype: A much more abundant neighbour one base away suggests this may be a read error. V usage is TRBV28 and J usage is TRBJ1-1; no clear D gene. V was pared by 5 bases and J by 1 base, with 11 bases between. This CDR3 is 14 amino acids long. Per the germline V gene, CDR1 is MDHEN and CDR2 is SYDVKM. CDR3 nucleotides: TGTGCCAGCAGTCTGAAACAGTGGAACACTGAAGCTTTCTTT. Protein sequence: CASSLKQWNTEAFF.

This clonotype appeared a few times. The V and J genes are TRBV6-1 and TRBJ2-3; 7 positions agree with TRBD1. The junction had 8 bases not matched to a gene; V was cut back by 5 bases and J by 3 bases. The CDR3 totals 15 residues. The germline V gene encodes CDR1 MNHNS and CDR2 SASEGT. CDR3: CASSLGQVRTDTQYF. In DNA, the CDR3 is TGTGCCAGCAGTCTCGGACAGGTAAGGACAGATACGCAGTATTTT.

As for this clonotype: A much larger clone sits a single nucleotide away, making a read error possible. The CDR3 ends on some other residue instead of the conserved phenylalanine or tryptophan, so this is likely a read error. The chain links TRBV20-1 to TRBJ1-3; 10 bases match TRBD1. The CDR3 contains 17 residues. Per germline, CDR1 DFQATT and CDR2 SNEGSKA (reference sequence). After removal of 3 bases from V and 3 bases from J, the junction contained 11 bases not matched to a gene. For the CDR3, the DNA is TGCAGTGCTAGTCGACAGGGGGCATCGCTTGGTGGAAACACCATATATCTT. Its protein product is CSASRQGASLGGNTIYL.

The chain carries TRBV5-1 and TRBJ2-7; D perhaps matches TRBD1 (5 bases). This CDR3 comprises 15 residues. V lost 0 bases to trimming and J lost 4 bases, with 14 bases between them. From germline, CDR1 is SGHRS and CDR2 YFSETQ. CDR3 nucleotides: TGCGCCAGCAGCTTGGCCAAGCAGGGTCAATACGAGCAGTACTTC. This encodes CASSLAKQGQYEQYF. Full variable domain (rest looked up from reference TRBV5-1 and TRBJ2-7): KAGVTQTPRYLIKTRGQQVTLSCSPISGHRSVSWYQQTPGQGLQFLFEYFSETQRNKGNFPGRFSGRQFSNSRSEMNVSTLELGDSALYLCASSLAKQGQYEQYFGPGTRLTVT.

V and J are TRBV5-1 and TRBJ2-3; 7 bases are shared with TRBD2. Germline values: CDR1 SGHRS, CDR2 YFSETQ. The CDR3 length is 14 residues. V lost 1 base, J lost 4 bases, and 3 bases stayed unmatched. In nucleotides, the CDR3 is TGCGCCAGCAGCTTGTATGCGGGAGCAGATACGCAGTATTTT. Protein product: CASSLYAGADTQYF. The full variable domain, completed using reference TRBV5-1 and TRBJ2-3, is KAGVTQTPRYLIKTRGQQVTLSCSPISGHRSVSWYQQTPGQGLQFLFEYFSETQRNKGNFPGRFSGRQFSNSRSEMNVSTLELGDSALYLCASSLYAGADTQYFGPGTRLTVL.

The chain carries TRBV5-1 and TRBJ2-2; 7 bases are shared with TRBD2. V shed 4 bases and J 5 bases; nucleotides not matched to a gene: 8. This CDR3 comprises 15 residues. Germline V CDR1 and CDR2: SGHRS, YFSETQ. The CDR3 reads CASSVTSPWTGELFF. The CDR3 DNA follows: TGCGCCAGCAGCGTGACTAGCCCATGGACCGGGGAGCTGTTTTTT.

Many counts were recorded for this clonotype. The chain combines TRBV28 with TRBJ1-5; no definite D call. The CDR3 is 16 residues long. Trimming removed 7 bases from V and 0 bases from J, with 16 bases in between. Germline CDR1 is MDHEN and CDR2 is SYDVKM. The DNA of the CDR3 is TGTGCCAGCAATCCCCATCCCGCATATAGCAATCAGCCCCAGCATTTT. Translating it yields CASNPHPAYSNQPQHF.

The table lists this clonotype with a few counts. This sequence joins TRBV27 and TRBJ2-1; D not resolved. This CDR3 spans 15 amino acids. Deletions cut 5 bases from V and 5 bases from J, with 16 bases between. Germline V gene sequence: CDR1 MNHEY, CDR2 SMNVEV (reference sequence). The CDR3 loop reads CASSPKGFPNNEQFF. The CDR3 DNA sequence: TGTGCCAGCAGTCCGAAGGGCTTCCCCAACAATGAGCAGTTCTTC.

Ten or more counts support this clonotype. J is TRBJ2-1 and V is TRBV7-3, with TRBD1 matching over 12 bases. V gave up 0 bases and J gave up 7 bases; unmatched junction bases: 4. This CDR3 is built from 16 residues. Per the germline V gene, CDR1 is SGHTA and CDR2 is FQGTGA. The CDR3 loop reads CASSLTGQGARNEQFF. The CDR3 nucleotides read TGTGCCAGCAGCTTAACGGGACAGGGGGCGCGTAATGAGCAGTTCTTC.

The sample holds many counts of this clonotype. The CDR3 sequence: CASSFDLTSGRAYEQYF. The CDR3 coding sequence is TGTGCCAGCAGCTTCGACTTGACTAGCGGGAGGGCCTACGAGCAGTACTTC. This rearrangement joins TRBV11-3 to TRBJ2-7, with 14 bases that match TRBD2. The CDR3 covers 17 residues. Germline trimming cut 3 bases from V and 2 bases from J; bases unmatched to any gene: 6. Germline CDR1 SGHNT, CDR2 YENEEA. Together with reference TRBV11-3 and TRBJ2-7, the CDR3 gives the full variable domain: EAGVVQSPRYKIIEKKQPVAFWCNPISGHNTLYWYLQNLGQGPELLIRYENEEAVDDSQLPKDRFSAERLKGVDSTLKIQPAELGDSAVYLCASSFDLTSGRAYEQYFGPGTRLTVT.

This clonotype was seen many times. DNA for the CDR3: TGCGCCAGCAGCTCGTCGGGACAGTCGAACACTGAAGCTTTCTTT. Translation gives CASSSSGQSNTEAFF. This chain connects TRBV5-1 to TRBJ1-1; TRBD1 aligns across 7 bases. Germline-derived CDR1 and CDR2 are SGHRS and YFSETQ. This CDR3 spans 15 amino acids. Unmatched junction bases numbered 6, after V lost 3 bases and J lost 1 base.

As to this clonotype: A much larger clone differs from this one at a single base, so this may be a read error. The chain carries TRBV12-3 or TRBV12-4 and TRBJ2-7, with D perhaps TRBD2 (6 bases). This CDR3 has 13 residues. The CDR3 sequence is CASSLARGYEQYF. The CDR3 nucleotides are TGTGCCAGCAGTCTAGCGAGAGGCTACGAGCAGTACTTC.

This clonotype appeared once. A read error is possible here, since a much larger clone lies one base away. V and J are TRBV12-3 or TRBV12-4 and TRBJ2-5, with a weak D call TRBD1 (6 bases). The CDR3 extends over 15 amino acids. This CDR3 is CASGLRDIHQETQYF. In DNA, the CDR3 is TGTGCCAGCGGTTTAAGGGACATTCACCAAGAGACCCAGTACTTC.

This clonotype was counted many times. The J gene is TRBJ2-7, the V gene TRBV10-3; D may be TRBD2 (7 bases). Germline CDR1 reads ENHRY; CDR2 reads SYGVKD. The CDR3 has 17 amino acids. V was pared by 3 bases and J by 0 bases, with 18 bases between. In nucleotides, the CDR3 is TGTGCCATCAGTGAAGGGGGGAGGGACACAAGCTCCTACGAGCAGTACTTC. Its translation is CAISEGGRDTSSYEQYF.

V gene TRBV6-1 combines with J gene TRBJ2-7; TRBD1 might be the D (6 bases). V lost 5 bases to trimming and J lost 2 bases, with 22 bases between them. Germline assignment: CDR1 MNHNS and CDR2 SASEGT. CDR3 length: 17 amino acids. The CDR3 region has the DNA TGTGCCAGCAGTTCCCCCTCGGACAGCGTTGGTCCCTACGAGCAGTACTTC. Its protein is CASSSPSDSVGPYEQYF.